Listed below are T cell receptor beta chains from one sample, sequenced in a study of T cells after yellow fever vaccination. From the 5' RACE reads, TCRdb called clonotypes with MiXCR, one entry per CDR3 protein. Seen here are some 350,000 distinct CDR3 sequences, over 4% observed once, and the top ten hold 20% to 25%. Sample: PBMCs, taken 5 days after the yellow fever booster vaccination. All receptors come from a man aged 18-30 years who received the YFV17D yellow fever vaccine. CDR3s include the opening cysteine and the closing phenylalanine or tryptophan. The order of the fields is D gene, clone size, J gene, V gene, CDR3 protein, CDR3 DNA. A D gene is named only where the DNA matches it firmly. Expanded clones get a size class; other rows say once, few or many, or leave the size out.

d_call: TRBD1
clone_size: NA
j_call: TRBJ2-5
v_call: TRBV18
cdr3_aa: CASFQGAQQQETQYF
cdr3_nt: TGTGCCAGCTTCCAGGGGGCGCAGCAGCAAGAGACCCAGTACTTC

d_call: NA
clone_size: many
j_call: TRBJ2-7
v_call: TRBV6-2/TRBV6-3
cdr3_aa: CASSYSAGDYEQYF
cdr3_nt: TGTGCCAGCAGTTACTCGGCAGGGGACTACGAGCAGTACTTC

d_call: NA
clone_size: few
j_call: TRBJ1-5
v_call: TRBV10-3
cdr3_aa: CAIAGRTSNQPQHF
cdr3_nt: TGTGCCATCGCAGGGAGGACTAGCAATCAGCCCCAGCATTTT

d_call: TRBD1
clone_size: NA
j_call: TRBJ2-5
v_call: TRBV7-3
cdr3_aa: CASSTGTGGQETQYF
cdr3_nt: TGTGCCAGCAGCACCGGGACAGGGGGCCAAGAGACCCAGTACTTC

d_call: NA
clone_size: few
j_call: TRBJ1-1
v_call: TRBV4-2
cdr3_aa: CASSQEQGTTEAFF
cdr3_nt: TGTGCCAGCAGCCAAGAGCAGGGCACGACTGAAGCTTTCTTT

d_call: TRBD1
clone_size: few
j_call: TRBJ1-1
v_call: TRBV27
cdr3_aa: CASSLSGTGGTEAFF
cdr3_nt: TGTGCCAGCAGTTTATCAGGGACAGGGGGCACTGAAGCTTTCTTT

d_call: NA
clone_size: many
j_call: TRBJ2-3
v_call: TRBV20-1
cdr3_aa: CSARPGMADTQYF
cdr3_nt: TGCAGTGCTAGACCGGGGATGGCGGATACGCAGTATTTT

d_call: NA
clone_size: NA
j_call: TRBJ1-2
v_call: TRBV5-1
cdr3_aa: CASSLTGRINYGYTF
cdr3_nt: TGCGCCAGCAGCTTGACCGGACGGATTAACTATGGCTACACCTTC

d_call: NA
clone_size: few
j_call: TRBJ1-1
v_call: TRBV4-1
cdr3_aa: CASSHSQGGGTEAFF
cdr3_nt: TGCGCCAGCAGCCACTCACAGGGCGGGGGCACTGAAGCTTTCTTT

d_call: NA
clone_size: many
j_call: TRBJ1-2
v_call: TRBV3-1
cdr3_aa: CASSQGRGWYGYTF
cdr3_nt: TGTGCCAGCAGCCAAGGGAGGGGATGGTATGGCTACACCTTC

d_call: NA
clone_size: NA
j_call: TRBJ2-5
v_call: TRBV9
cdr3_aa: CASSKEGVQETQYF
cdr3_nt: TGTGCCAGCAGCAAAGAGGGGGTCCAAGAGACCCAGTACTTC

d_call: TRBD1
clone_size: few
j_call: TRBJ2-3
v_call: TRBV5-1
cdr3_aa: CASSPGQVFGDTQYF
cdr3_nt: TGCGCCAGCAGTCCGGGACAGGTATTTGGAGATACGCAGTATTTT

d_call: TRBD1
clone_size: NA
j_call: TRBJ1-2
v_call: TRBV28
cdr3_aa: CASSLWFPDRGNYGYTF
cdr3_nt: TGTGCCAGCAGTTTATGGTTCCCCGACAGGGGGAACTATGGCTACACCTTC

d_call: TRBD2
clone_size: many
j_call: TRBJ2-3
v_call: TRBV4-3
cdr3_aa: CASSQDPLAGSTDTQYF
cdr3_nt: TGCGCCAGCAGCCAAGATCCACTAGCGGGGAGCACAGATACGCAGTATTTT

d_call: TRBD1
clone_size: many
j_call: TRBJ1-2
v_call: TRBV20-1
cdr3_aa: CSAIKGTVGMHTF
cdr3_nt: TGCAGTGCTATTAAGGGGACAGTCGGGATGCACACCTTC

d_call: NA
clone_size: few
j_call: TRBJ2-5
v_call: TRBV7-9
cdr3_aa: CASSFGGGRQETQYF
cdr3_nt: TGTGCCAGCAGCTTTGGGGGCGGCAGACAAGAGACCCAGTACTTC

d_call: NA
clone_size: many
j_call: TRBJ2-4
v_call: TRBV5-1
cdr3_aa: CASSLDLVKNIQYF
cdr3_nt: TGCGCCAGCAGCTTGGATTTAGTCAAAAACATTCAGTACTTC

d_call: NA
clone_size: many
j_call: TRBJ2-2
v_call: TRBV5-1
cdr3_aa: CASRPNTGELFF
cdr3_nt: TGCGCCAGCAGGCCGAACACCGGGGAGCTGTTTTTT

d_call: NA
clone_size: NA
j_call: TRBJ2-1
v_call: TRBV5-1
cdr3_aa: CASSLAGDWSYNEQFF
cdr3_nt: TGCGCCAGCAGCTTGGCAGGGGACTGGTCCTACAATGAGCAGTTCTTC

d_call: NA
clone_size: NA
j_call: TRBJ2-3
v_call: TRBV7-9
cdr3_aa: CASSSLDRGFTDTQYF
cdr3_nt: TGTGCCAGCAGCTCGCTCGACAGAGGTTTCACAGATACGCAGTATTTT

d_call: NA
clone_size: NA
j_call: TRBJ1-1
v_call: TRBV5-1
cdr3_aa: CASSLEWRGTEAFF
cdr3_nt: TGCGCCAGCAGCTTGGAATGGAGGGGCACTGAAGCTTTCTTT

d_call: TRBD1
clone_size: NA
j_call: TRBJ1-1
v_call: TRBV19
cdr3_aa: CASTGTVNTEAFF
cdr3_nt: TGTGCCAGCACCGGGACAGTGAACACTGAAGCTTTCTTT

d_call: NA
clone_size: many
j_call: TRBJ2-5
v_call: TRBV12-3/TRBV12-4
cdr3_aa: CASSFRTARSGTQYF
cdr3_nt: TGTGCCAGCAGTTTCAGGACGGCCCGTTCGGGGACCCAGTACTTC